These 27 T cell receptor beta chains were all obtained from the same sample, sequenced in a study of beta chain features in type 1 diabetes. Broader study findings: People with Type 1 diabetes carried modestly yet significantly shorter TCRB CDR3s in all four CD4+ subsets.

Their antigen targets remain unknown. Since all of the isolated RNA was reverse transcribed, expressed TCRB transcripts were what got sequenced. Libraries were prepared by immunoSEQ multiplex PCR; TCRdb keeps only in-frame clonotypes and omits some of them. Of some 200,000 clones listed, under 20% are singletons. The material sequenced was naive CD4+ T cells from blood. Every receptor here comes from a man under 40 with type 1 diabetes.

Regarding this clone: At one end, the junction sequence differs from germline, possibly due to a read error. The V gene is TRBV10-3, the J gene TRBJ1-2; no definite D call. The CDR3 contains 14 residues. Germline CDR1 ENHRY, CDR2 SYGVKD. The CDR3 region has the DNA TGTGCCATCAGGGAGTCGACTGGGAGCTATGGCTACACCTTC. It encodes CAIRESTGSYGYTF.

This clone was counted only a few times. CDR3 bases: TGTGCCAGCAGCTTGTCCGGGACAGGGGGAGAGACCCAGTACTTC. Residues: CASSLSGTGGETQYF. The chain couples TRBV7-2 to TRBJ2-5; 11 bases fit TRBD1. V shed 3 bases, J shed 4 bases, and the junction held 4 bases outside the gene matches. The CDR3 covers 15 residues. CDR1 is SGHTA and CDR2 is FQGNSA in the germline V gene. The full variable domain, in which reference TRBV7-2 and TRBJ2-5 provide the parts outside the CDR3, is GAGVSQSPSNKVTEKGKDVELRCDPISGHTALYWYRQSLGQGLEFLIYFQGNSAPDKSGLPSDRFSAERTGGSVSTLTIQRTQQEDSAVYLCASSLSGTGGETQYFGPGTRLLVL.

The V call is TRBV10-3, the J call TRBJ2-1; D possibly corresponds to TRBD2 (5 bases). Per germline, CDR1 ENHRY and CDR2 SYGVKD. This CDR3 is built from 13 residues. V dropped 8 bases and J dropped 0 bases, with 8 bases sitting between them. CDR3 coding DNA: TGTGCCATCCGGGGTGGCTCCTACAATGAGCAGTTCTTC. Protein sequence: CAIRGGSYNEQFF.

The rearrangement links TRBV6-5 to TRBJ1-1, with D maybe TRBD1 (6 bases). The V and J ends lost 2 bases and 2 bases respectively, with 9 bases between them. Germline values: CDR1 MNHEY, CDR2 SVGAGI. The CDR3 length is 14 residues. The CDR3 DNA reads as TGTGCCAGCAGTTACGGGGGCGTAAACACTGAAGCTTTCTTT. Its protein product is CASSYGGVNTEAFF.

The J gene is TRBJ2-3, the V gene TRBV28; D is ambiguous. The CDR3 is 12 residues long. CDR1 MDHEN and CDR2 SYDVKM come from the germline V gene. Trimming pared 8 bases from V and 4 bases from J, leaving 10 bases between. The CDR3 bases are TGTGCCAGCCTCTCCTGGGCAGATACGCAGTATTTT. It codes for CASLSWADTQYF.

This clone has more than one count but fewer than ten. The V call is TRBV30, the J call TRBJ2-3; D gene unclear. The ends were cut back, 1 base at V and 1 base at J, with 15 bases in the middle. Germline CDR1 GTSNPN, CDR2 SVGIG (reference sequence). CDR3 length: 16 amino acids. CDR3 residues: CAWSGTRQIRTDTQYF. In DNA, the CDR3 is TGTGCCTGGAGTGGGACCAGACAAATTCGCACAGATACGCAGTATTTT.

The rearrangement uses TRBV30 and TRBJ2-3, with a tentative D call TRBD2 (5 bases). The V end lost 5 bases, the J end lost 4 bases, and 13 bases lay between the germline ends. Germline lookup yields CDR1 GTSNPN and CDR2 SVGIG (reference sequence). This CDR3 spans 13 amino acids. The CDR3 region is CAWGLRLPDTQYF. The CDR3 DNA sequence: TGTGCCTGGGGACTCCGTTTACCAGATACGCAGTATTTT.

The chain joins TRBV29-1 to TRBJ1-4; 9 nucleotides match TRBD1. J lost 1 base, V lost 4 bases, and 7 bases had no gene match. The length of the CDR3 is 16 residues. CDR1 is SQVTM, CDR2 ANQGSEA, per germline. As DNA, the CDR3 is TGCAGCGTTGGGGGACAGGGAGGAGGAACTAATGAAAAACTGTTTTTT. This codes for CSVGGQGGGTNEKLFF.

This clone was seen a few times. The chain combines TRBV28 with TRBJ2-1, with D hard to call. The CDR3 is made up of 12 amino acids. In germline, CDR1 is MDHEN, CDR2 SYDVKM. The V gene lost 6 bases and the J gene lost 3 bases, with 6 bases spanning the gap. CDR3 region: CASRGLYNEQFF. CDR3 sequence (DNA): TGTGCCAGCAGAGGCCTCTACAATGAGCAGTTCTTC.

This clone was counted a few times. This chain connects TRBV6-5 to TRBJ1-4; D remains ambiguous. Per the germline V gene, CDR1 is MNHEY and CDR2 is SVGAGI. The CDR3 loop spans 13 amino acids. V was trimmed by 2 bases and J by 8 bases, leaving 9 bases between them. The CDR3 is CASSYGQGEKLFF. CDR3 sequence (DNA): TGTGCCAGCAGTTACGGCCAAGGGGAAAAACTGTTTTTT.

This clone appeared a few times. The same CDR3 arises from other DNA sequences in this sample as well. The CDR3 region has the DNA TGTGCCAGCAGCAGGGACAGGCAAGAGACCCAGTACTTC. Amino acids: CASSRDRQETQYF. V is TRBV7-2 and J is TRBJ2-5; TRBD1 matches 8 bases. Germline V CDR1 and CDR2: SGHTA, FQGNSA. V dropped 5 bases and J dropped 2; count of bases not matched to a gene: 1. CDR3 length equals 13 residues.

The chain recombines TRBV5-1 with TRBJ2-5, with TRBD1 matching 9 bases. The CDR3 is 13 amino acids. The V segment lost 8 bases and the J segment 1 base; nucleotides outside the gene matches: 3. From germline, CDR1 is SGHRS and CDR2 YFSETQ. In nucleotides, the CDR3 is TGCGCCAGTGGGACAGGGTCCCAAGAGACCCAGTACTTC. Translating it yields CASGTGSQETQYF. The variable domain in full, with the rest retrieved from reference TRBV5-1 and TRBJ2-5, is KAGVTQTPRYLIKTRGQQVTLSCSPISGHRSVSWYQQTPGQGLQFLFEYFSETQRNKGNFPGRFSGRQFSNSRSEMNVSTLELGDSALYLCASGTGSQETQYFGPGTRLLVL.

The V and J genes are TRBV6-4 and TRBJ2-2; D unclear. Germline CDR1 and CDR2: MRHNA and SNTAGT. The CDR3 has 12 residues. The ends were cut back, 6 bases at V and 2 bases at J, with 4 bases in the middle. The CDR3 sequence is CASSRNTGELFF. The DNA of the CDR3 is TGTGCCAGCAGCCGCAACACCGGGGAGCTGTTTTTT.

The chain employs TRBV28 and TRBJ2-1, with D possibly matching TRBD1 (5 bases). This CDR3 has 12 amino acids. V was cut by 2 bases and J by 8 bases, with 7 bases left in between. CDR1 is MDHEN and CDR2 is SYDVKM in the germline V gene. The CDR3 here is CASSLTGHEQFF. DNA for the CDR3: TGTGCCAGCAGTTTAACAGGTCATGAGCAGTTCTTC. The complete variable domain, with remaining parts taken from reference TRBV28 and TRBJ2-1, reads DVKVTQSSRYLVKRTGEKVFLECVQDMDHENMFWYRQDPGLGLRLIYFSYDVKMKEKGDIPEGYSVSREKKERFSLILESASTNQTSMYLCASSLTGHEQFFGPGTRLTVL.

V is TRBV19 and J is TRBJ1-5; D might be TRBD1 (5 bases). The V gene lost 6 bases and the J gene lost 0 bases, with 9 bases spanning the gap. The CDR3 runs 14 residues. Germline V CDR1 and CDR2: LNHDA, SQIVND (reference sequence). CDR3 amino acids: CASRGVASNQPQHF. The CDR3 DNA reads TGTGCCAGTAGAGGGGTTGCTAGCAATCAGCCCCAGCATTTT.

V gene TRBV27 combines with J gene TRBJ2-7; 10 bases map to TRBD2. The CDR3 length is 14 residues. The germline V gene encodes CDR1 MNHEY and CDR2 SMNVEV (reference sequence). Trimming cost V 7 bases and J 1 base; bases outside gene matches: 4. CDR3 sequence (DNA): TGTGCCAGCACTACGACTAGCGGGTCCTACGAGCAGTACTTC. Encoded protein: CASTTTSGSYEQYF.

A few counts support this clone. The chain carries TRBV7-9 and TRBJ2-7; D is possibly TRBD2 (6 bases). Per germline, CDR1 SEHNR and CDR2 FQNEAQ (reference sequence). CDR3 length: 14 amino acids. Trimming pared 3 bases from V and 8 bases from J, leaving 17 bases between. The CDR3 sequence: CASSFSGLARQQYF. The DNA for the CDR3 is TGTGCCAGCAGCTTTAGCGGTCTAGCGCGCCAGCAGTACTTC.

This clone was picked up a small number of times. The V and J genes are TRBV9 and TRBJ2-5; 8 nucleotides agree with TRBD2. The V and J ends lost 0 bases and 2 bases, in that order; junction bases with no gene match: 6. The CDR3 sequence is 16 residues long. From germline, CDR1 is SGDLS and CDR2 YYNGEE. The CDR3 coding sequence is TGTGCCAGCAGCGTAGCGGGCGGGAGGATGCAAGAGACCCAGTACTTC. Amino acid sequence: CASSVAGGRMQETQYF.

This clone was picked up a small number of times. J is TRBJ2-1 and V is TRBV4-3, with D hard to call. The CDR3 runs to 14 residues. Germline loops: CDR1 LGHNA, CDR2 YSLEER. V was clipped by 4 bases and J by 4 bases, with 11 bases between them. Here the CDR3 reads CASSRPGVYNEQFF. DNA of the CDR3: TGCGCCAGCAGCCGGCCCGGTGTTTACAATGAGCAGTTCTTC.

The chain carries TRBV7-2 and TRBJ2-5; 8 bases are a match to TRBD1. The CDR3 spans 14 residues. V lost 1 base, J lost 7 bases, and 5 bases stayed unmatched. Germline values: CDR1 SGHTA, CDR2 FQGNSA. CDR3 loop: CASSLEGQAGTQYF. In nucleotides, the CDR3 is TGTGCCAGCAGCTTAGAGGGACAGGCTGGGACCCAGTACTTC.

This clone was counted a few times. Other DNA sequences in this specimen translate into the identical CDR3. The V call is TRBV29-1, the J call TRBJ1-1; TRBD1 might be the D (6 bases). The CDR3 contains 13 residues. Germline V gene lookup returns CDR1 SQVTM and CDR2 ANQGSEA. Deletions cut 3 bases from V and 1 base from J, with 9 bases between. The CDR3: CSVEQGTNTEAFF. DNA for the CDR3: TGCAGCGTTGAGCAGGGGACGAACACTGAAGCTTTCTTT.

CDR3 in DNA: TGTGCCAGTACCGACAGGGAAGGGGAGACCCAGTACTTC. It codes for CASTDREGETQYF. The chain carries TRBV19 and TRBJ2-5; 7 nucleotides align to TRBD1. The ends lost 7 bases at V and 5 bases at J; junction bases unmatched: 7. Germline lookup yields CDR1 LNHDA and CDR2 SQIVND (reference sequence). The CDR3 is 13 amino acids.

This clone has a handful of counts. The chain uses TRBV5-1 and TRBJ2-5, with D maybe TRBD2 (6 bases). The V gene lost 3 bases and the J gene lost 5 bases, with 11 bases spanning the gap. The CDR3 totals 13 residues. CDR1 is SGHRS, CDR2 YFSETQ, per germline. Written as DNA, the CDR3 is TGCGCCAGCAGCTCTGCGGGGTCGGAGACCCAGTACTTC. Translation: CASSSAGSETQYF.

Comments on this clone: Other DNA sequences of this sample code for an identical CDR3. The chain is built from TRBV13 and TRBJ2-1; D is unclear. The ends were cut back, 6 bases at V and 0 bases at J, with 9 bases in the middle. Germline lookup yields CDR1 PRHDT and CDR2 FYEKMQ (reference sequence). The CDR3 is 14 amino acids. The CDR3 DNA reads TGTGCCAGCAGTCCTCGGCGCTCCTACAATGAGCAGTTCTTC. It codes for CASSPRRSYNEQFF.

This sequence joins TRBV10-3 and TRBJ2-1; no firm D call. Deletions cut 10 bases from V and 8 bases from J, with 12 bases between. This CDR3 contains 11 residues. Germline V gene sequence: CDR1 ENHRY, CDR2 SYGVKD. The CDR3 region is CATSWADEQFF. The CDR3 nucleotides read TGTGCCACCTCCTGGGCCGATGAGCAGTTCTTC.

J is TRBJ1-4 and V is TRBV2, with 11 bases lining up with TRBD1. This CDR3 has 14 residues. CDR1 SNHLY and CDR2 FYNNEI come from the germline V gene. Trimming removed 6 bases from V and 8 bases from J; junction bases left unmatched: 5. CDR3 protein: CASRGTGGGEKLFF. The CDR3 coding sequence is TGTGCCAGCAGAGGGACAGGGGGAGGAGAAAAACTGTTTTTT.

The chain carries TRBV18 and TRBJ2-1; D perhaps matches TRBD1 (6 bases). The CDR3 extends over 13 amino acids. The V gene's germline CDR1 is KGHSH and CDR2 LQKENI. V dropped 5 bases and J dropped 10 bases, with 15 bases sitting between them. The DNA of the CDR3 is TGTGCCAGCTCAAACCGGGACAATGGCGAGCAGTTCTTC. This sequence encodes CASSNRDNGEQFF.